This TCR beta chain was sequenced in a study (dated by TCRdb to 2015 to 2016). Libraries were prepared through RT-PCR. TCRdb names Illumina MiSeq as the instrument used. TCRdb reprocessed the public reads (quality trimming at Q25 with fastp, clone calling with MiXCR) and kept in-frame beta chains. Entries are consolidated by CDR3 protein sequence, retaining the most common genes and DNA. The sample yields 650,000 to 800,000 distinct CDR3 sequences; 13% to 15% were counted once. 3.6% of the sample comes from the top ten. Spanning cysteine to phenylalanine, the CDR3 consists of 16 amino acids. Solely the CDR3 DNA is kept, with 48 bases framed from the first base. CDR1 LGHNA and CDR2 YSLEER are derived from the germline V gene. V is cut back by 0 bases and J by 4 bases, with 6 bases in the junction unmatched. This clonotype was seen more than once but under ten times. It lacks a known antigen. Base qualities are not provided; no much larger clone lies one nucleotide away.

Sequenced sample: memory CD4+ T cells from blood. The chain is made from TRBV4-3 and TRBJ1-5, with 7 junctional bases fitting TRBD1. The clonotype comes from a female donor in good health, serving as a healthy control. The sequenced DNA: TGCGCCAGCAGCCAAGAGACTGGGACAGCTAATCAGCCCCAGCATTTT. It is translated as CASSQETGTANQPQHF.